Listed below are T cell receptor beta chains from one sample, sequenced in a study of blood T cell repertoires in COVID-19. The assay was immunoSEQ multiplex PCR, and TCRdb's table has in-frame clones only and misses some. The sample has about 7,500 clones, roughly 70% seen once; the top ten hold around a sixth. The sequencing input was peripheral blood. The origin of the receptors is a human donor in a cohort sampled during active COVID-19. The conserved cysteine and the conserved F or W are not part of the CDR3 here. Clone size is given for some rows only: seen once, a few or many times, or a class if the clone is expanded.

J gene: TRBJ1-3; V gene: TRBV11-2; clone size: NA; CDR3 protein: ASSSRLDFYNTIY
J gene: TRBJ2-7; V gene: TRBV28; clone size: medium-sized; CDR3 protein: ASRPDSSYEQY
J gene: TRBJ2-2; V gene: TRBV27; clone size: NA; CDR3 protein: ASSLGQGLTGELF
J gene: TRBJ1-4; V gene: TRBV4-1; clone size: NA; CDR3 protein: ASSQEDPAGGLF
J gene: TRBJ1-6; V gene: TRBV5-1; clone size: NA; CDR3 protein: ASSQGTYNSPLH
J gene: TRBJ2-7; V gene: TRBV5-6; clone size: NA; CDR3 protein: ASSLGQGVYEQY
J gene: TRBJ1-5; V gene: TRBV21-1; clone size: NA; CDR3 protein: ASSIHREGTSDSNQPQH
J gene: TRBJ1-6; V gene: TRBV25-1; clone size: NA; CDR3 protein: ASSAPGQGYNSPLH
J gene: TRBJ2-5; V gene: TRBV5-1; clone size: few; CDR3 protein: ASSLGSGRFQETQY
J gene: TRBJ2-7; V gene: TRBV6-5; clone size: once; CDR3 protein: ASEREVSYEQY
J gene: TRBJ2-1; V gene: TRBV4-1; clone size: few; CDR3 protein: ASSPGLAGQDEQF
J gene: TRBJ1-4; V gene: TRBV7-8; clone size: once; CDR3 protein: ASSAHPQGGREKLF
J gene: TRBJ1-4; V gene: TRBV28; clone size: NA; CDR3 protein: ASSLSGQGREKLF
J gene: TRBJ2-7; V gene: TRBV12-3/TRBV12-4; clone size: NA; CDR3 protein: ASSPGIYEQY
J gene: TRBJ1-5; V gene: TRBV6-5; clone size: NA; CDR3 protein: ASRLTGDSNQPQH
J gene: TRBJ2-7; V gene: TRBV19; clone size: NA; CDR3 protein: ASSPTFLTYEQY
J gene: TRBJ2-7; V gene: TRBV15; clone size: NA; CDR3 protein: ATSRSRSGLAADYEQY
J gene: TRBJ2-7; V gene: TRBV28; clone size: NA; CDR3 protein: ASSPGQGPGRHEQY
J gene: TRBJ2-3; V gene: TRBV10-3; clone size: NA; CDR3 protein: AASEAGGVSQY
J gene: TRBJ2-4; V gene: TRBV7-3; clone size: NA; CDR3 protein: ASSPLGGGIQY
J gene: TRBJ2-1; V gene: TRBV7-9; clone size: NA; CDR3 protein: ASSLSGSEQF
J gene: TRBJ2-7; V gene: TRBV19; clone size: NA; CDR3 protein: ASSIGHFYEQY
J gene: TRBJ2-7; V gene: TRBV18; clone size: NA; CDR3 protein: ASSPGTTPYEQY
J gene: TRBJ2-3; V gene: TRBV11-2; clone size: NA; CDR3 protein: ASSLDLAGSDTQY
J gene: TRBJ1-1; V gene: TRBV7-9; clone size: NA; CDR3 protein: ASSPQGPSRGTEAF